Each of the 22 T cell receptor beta chains below was sequenced from the same sample in a study of T cells in Graves' hyperthyroidism and ophthalmopathy. Amplified TCR beta CDR3 regions came from RNA transcripts. A first-round RT-PCR of the TCR CDR3 used the HTBI primer set. TCRdb re-called the multiplex PCR reads with MiXCR, one entry per CDR3 protein. The data contain hundreds of thousands of distinct CDR3 sequences, 15% to 20% of them singletons. Sequenced sample: blood. The receptors derive from a woman in her 30s with Graves' hyperthyroidism.

This clonotype occurred many times. The V gene is TRBV5-6, the J gene TRBJ2-1; D not certain. The CDR3 has 14 amino acids. V was shortened by 3 bases and J by 9 bases, with 16 bases between the two germline ends. Germline V gene data show CDR1 as SGHDT and CDR2 as YYEEEE. The CDR3 region is CASSSNGPDREQFF. CDR3 sequence (DNA): TGTGCCAGCAGCTCGAATGGCCCAGATCGTGAGCAGTTCTTC.

This clonotype was counted ten times or more. The chain joins TRBV28 to TRBJ2-7; TRBD2 is a possible D gene (6 bases). CDR3 size: 12 residues. V was pared by 7 bases and J by 5 bases, with 12 bases between. Germline CDR1 reads MDHEN; CDR2 reads SYDVKM. The CDR3 DNA reads TGTGCCAGCAAGGGACTTCCTAACGAGCAGTACTTC. Translated: CASKGLPNEQYF.

This clonotype was observed at least ten times. This chain connects TRBV27 to TRBJ2-7; the D is unclear. Germline CDR1 and CDR2: MNHEY and SMNVEV (reference sequence). V was trimmed by 7 bases and J by 0 bases, leaving 10 bases between them. CDR3 length: 13 residues. CDR3 residues: CASISQNSYEQYF. The CDR3 DNA reads TGTGCCAGCATCTCCCAGAACTCCTACGAGCAGTACTTC.

Remarks on this clonotype: A much larger clone lies a single base off, so this may be a read error. The rearrangement links TRBV6-2 or TRBV6-3 to TRBJ1-4; D is possibly TRBD1 (6 bases). Trimming removed 4 bases at V and 7 bases at J, with 13 bases between. The CDR3 extends over 14 amino acids. Germline values: CDR1 MNHEY, CDR2 SVGEGT. The CDR3 protein is CASSCLGAREKLFF. The CDR3 nucleotides read TGTGCCAGCAGTTGCCTGGGGGCACGTGAAAAACTGTTTTTT.

The gene calls are TRBV11-3 and TRBJ2-7, with a weak D call TRBD1 (5 bases). CDR3 length: 14 amino acids. Between the trimmed V and J ends, which lost 0 bases and 9 bases, there was a span of 15 bases. The germline CDR1 and CDR2 sequences are SGHNT and YENEEA. DNA for the CDR3: TGTGCCAGCAGCTTAGATCAGCTCCAGGGTTGGCAGTACTTC. Its translation is CASSLDQLQGWQYF.

This clonotype was found a few times. The rearrangement uses TRBV7-2 and TRBJ1-2; possibly TRBD1 for D (5 bases). V lost 4 bases to trimming and J lost 2 bases, with 11 bases between them. Per germline, CDR1 SGHTA and CDR2 FQGNSA. This CDR3 has 14 amino acids. CDR3 nucleotides: TGTGCCAGCAGCTCGGGACCAACCAACTATGGCTACACCTTC. Translated, it gives CASSSGPTNYGYTF. The full variable domain, completed using reference TRBV7-2 and TRBJ1-2, is GAGVSQSPSNKVTEKGKDVELRCDPISGHTALYWYRQSLGQGLEFLIYFQGNSAPDKSGLPSDRFSAERTGGSVSTLTIQRTQQEDSAVYLCASSSGPTNYGYTFGSGTRLTVV.

This clonotype was seen repeatedly, ten times or more. This chain joins TRBV6-1 and TRBJ2-1; 10 nucleotides line up with TRBD1. Trimming at V came to 5 bases and at J to 8 bases, leaving 9 bases not matched to a gene. This CDR3 contains 15 residues. The germline V gene has CDR1 MNHNS and CDR2 SASEGT. The CDR3 region is CASSLETGGLYEQFF. In nucleotides, the CDR3 is TGTGCCAGCAGTCTTGAGACAGGGGGCTTATATGAGCAGTTCTTC.

This clonotype occurred many times. V usage is TRBV2 and J usage is TRBJ2-5; possibly TRBD2 for D (6 bases). Germline assignment: CDR1 SNHLY and CDR2 FYNNEI. V shed 6 bases and J shed 1 base, with 12 bases lying between them. This CDR3 has 14 amino acids. The CDR3 protein is CASSPGTLQETQYF. The CDR3 coding sequence is TGTGCCAGCAGCCCCGGGACTCTCCAAGAGACCCAGTACTTC.

In this sample, this clonotype turned up many times. The CDR3 coding sequence is TGCGCCAGCAGCCAAGTGACCGTGGCGACAGGGGAAACAGATACGCAGTATTTT. It yields the protein CASSQVTVATGETDTQYF. V is TRBV4-1 and J is TRBJ2-3; 8 nucleotides agree with TRBD1. The CDR3 is made up of 18 amino acids. The germline gives CDR1 MGHRA, CDR2 YSYEKL. Trimming took 1 base from V and 3 from J; bases not matched to a gene: 12.

This clonotype was found a few times. This CDR3 reads CASSSRDRGHGYTF. The CDR3, as DNA: TGTGCCAGTAGTAGCCGGGACAGGGGACATGGCTACACCTTC. This chain joins TRBV19 and TRBJ1-2; 10 bases are shared with TRBD1. Germline values: CDR1 LNHDA, CDR2 SQIVND (reference sequence). The CDR3 is made up of 14 amino acids. The J segment lost 6 bases and the V segment lost 4 bases, leaving 5 bases of the junction unmatched.

This chain uses TRBV5-6 with TRBJ1-2; TRBD1 aligns across 9 bases. This CDR3 is built from 16 residues. J lost 4 bases, V lost 1 base, and 8 bases had no gene match. CDR1 is SGHDT, CDR2 YYEEEE, per germline. CDR3 region: CASSLWDRVGFYGYTF. The CDR3 DNA sequence: TGTGCCAGCAGCTTGTGGGACAGGGTGGGATTCTATGGCTACACCTTC.

V usage is TRBV12-3 or TRBV12-4 and J usage is TRBJ1-2; D may be TRBD1 (5 bases). The CDR3 length is 14 residues. V was clipped by 5 bases and J by 2 bases, with 12 bases between them. The CDR3 sequence is CASSPPSGNYGYTF. The CDR3 DNA reads TGTGCCAGCAGTCCCCCTTCAGGGAACTATGGCTACACCTTC.

Many counts were recorded for this clonotype. The V gene is TRBV28, the J gene TRBJ2-3; D unresolved. The germline V gene encodes CDR1 MDHEN and CDR2 SYDVKM. CDR3 length: 14 amino acids. V lost 1 base to trimming and J lost 2 bases, with 7 bases between them. CDR3 region: CASSLLTYTDTQYF. DNA for the CDR3: TGTGCCAGCAGTTTATTAACGTACACAGATACGCAGTATTTT.

V and J are TRBV7-2 and TRBJ1-1, with a possible D match to TRBD1 (5 bases). V lost 5 bases and J 4 bases, leaving 17 bases between the germline ends. CDR1 SGHTA and CDR2 FQGNSA come from the germline V gene. This CDR3 is built from 15 residues. The CDR3 DNA reads as TGTGCCAGCAGCGGGGGAGGGTGGGGAGGCACTGAAGCTTTCTTT. It codes for CASSGGGWGGTEAFF.

The chain couples TRBV30 to TRBJ2-1, with TRBD2 matching 9 bases. V was pared by 4 bases and J by 1 base, with 2 bases of the junction left unmatched. CDR1 and CDR2 (germline): GTSNPN, SVGIG (reference sequence). This CDR3 is 14 amino acids long. The CDR3 DNA follows: TGTGCCTGGACTAGCGGGAATTCCTACAATGAGCAGTTCTTC. Its protein product is CAWTSGNSYNEQFF.

This clonotype has just a few counts. The CDR3, as DNA: TGTGCCTGGAGTCCCCCCGGACTAGCGGACGCCAAAAACATTCAGTACTTC. Translated, it gives CAWSPPGLADAKNIQYF. This chain connects TRBV30 to TRBJ2-4; TRBD2 matches 10 bases. Germline CDR1 is GTSNPN and CDR2 is SVGIG (reference sequence). The CDR3 is 17 amino acids. The V gene end was trimmed by 2 bases and the J gene end by 1 base; junction bases not matched to a gene: 8.

This clonotype was recorded at least ten times. The chain employs TRBV9 and TRBJ2-1, with D unclear. The CDR3 runs to 12 residues. Trimming shortened V by 4 bases and J by 5 bases, and 7 bases separated the two germline ends. From germline, CDR1 is SGDLS and CDR2 YYNGEE. The CDR3 coding sequence is TGTGCCAGCAGCCCCGCAGACAATGAGCAGTTCTTC. Protein sequence: CASSPADNEQFF.

About this clonotype itself: A much larger clone differs by one base, so this may be a read error. V is TRBV3-1 and J is TRBJ2-7; a possible D gene is TRBD2 (5 bases). The end of the DNA fits TRBJ2-1 better, so the J call may be wrong. Germline CDR1 LGHDT, CDR2 YNNKEL (reference sequence). The CDR3 is made up of 17 amino acids. DNA of the CDR3: TGTGCCAGCAGCCAAGAGGCTCCCAGCGGCAACTCCTACGAGCAGTTCTTC. Its protein product is CASSQEAPSGNSYEQFF.

This clonotype was observed many times. The chain has TRBV20-1 and TRBJ1-1, with no clear D. The V gene's germline CDR1 is DFQATT and CDR2 SNEGSKA (reference sequence). The CDR3 totals 14 residues. V was cut by 3 bases and J by 0 bases, with 11 bases left in between. The CDR3 spells CSARGRRLNTEAFF. Here the CDR3 DNA reads TGCAGTGCTAGGGGCCGAAGGTTGAACACTGAAGCTTTCTTT.

In this sample, this clonotype turned up a few times. The CDR3 coding sequence is TGTGCCAGCAGCTTAGTGGCGGGAGGAACGACCCTCGACAATGAGCAGTTCTTC. Translation gives CASSLVAGGTTLDNEQFF. This chain uses TRBV7-8 with TRBJ2-1; TRBD2 matches 8 bases. With V trimmed by 1 base and J by 5 bases, 13 bases remained unmatched. The CDR3 is 18 residues long. Germline V gene sequence: CDR1 SGHVS, CDR2 FQNEAQ.

The chain combines TRBV4-2 with TRBJ1-1, with D hard to call. The germline CDR1 and CDR2 sequences are LGHNA and YNFKEQ. The CDR3 contains 11 residues. Trimming shortened V by 1 base and J by 7 bases, and 4 bases separated the two germline ends. CDR3 in amino acids: CASSQVSEAFF. The CDR3 DNA is TGTGCCAGCAGCCAAGTAAGTGAAGCTTTCTTT.

The V gene is TRBV24-1, the J gene TRBJ2-3; D unclear. V shed 5 bases and J shed 0 bases, with 8 bases lying between them. The CDR3 runs 14 residues. Germline CDR1 and CDR2: KGHDR and SFDVKD. The DNA of the CDR3 is TGTGCCACCAGTGGCGTAAGCAGCACAGATACGCAGTATTTT. It codes for CATSGVSSTDTQYF.